This T cell receptor (beta chain) was recovered during a study of blood T cell repertoires in COVID-19. For the study at large: COVID-19 samples collected from the United States, Italy and Spain covered acute and convalescent phases. Nucleic acid was either cDNA or gDNA, and it came from T cells, B-cell-depleted T cells, or PBMCs.

This table comes from immunoSEQ multiplex PCR, and its TCRdb copy is limited to in-frame clones, with some not included. This sample has more than 150,000 clones, with around 80% found just once. Germline assignment: CDR1 SGHTA and CDR2 FQGNSA. The CDR3 has 14 residues. Trimming took 4 bases from V and 1 from J; bases not matched to a gene: 1. The TCR comes from a man aged 30 to 39 with active or convalescent COVID-19. Sample: peripheral blood. The chain employs TRBV7-2 and TRBJ1-1, with 9 positions matching TRBD1. The CDR3 bases are TGTGCCAGCAGCTGGGGACAGGGGAACACTGAAGCTTTCTTT. It encodes CASSWGQGNTEAFF.